These 30 T cell receptor beta chains share one sample of origin, sequenced in a study of metastatic and nonmetastatic thyroid tumors. TCRdb redid the clone calls on the PCR reads using MiXCR. The data contain some 20,000 clones, 20% to 25% of them singletons. Each patient went into thyroid surgery without having received any treatment. Source material: tumor tissue. The receptors shown here come from a female donor with papillary thyroid cancer or a benign thyroid nodule (not recorded which). Some clones in this sample may be carry-over from other donors' samples.

This clone has a count of ten or more. V is TRBV7-2 and J is TRBJ2-1, with 10 bases fitting TRBD1. The CDR3 spans 15 residues. Germline V gives CDR1 SGHTA, CDR2 FQGNSA. Losses at the gene ends were 3 bases for V and 4 bases for J; bases not matched to a gene: 3. The CDR3 loop reads CASSLDRGSYNEQFF. Here the CDR3 DNA reads TGTGCCAGCAGCTTGGACAGGGGGAGTTACAATGAGCAGTTCTTC.

Ten or more counts support this clone. The chain has TRBV20-1 and TRBJ2-7; 8 bases fit TRBD1. Trimming took 3 bases from V and 0 from J; bases not matched to a gene: 13. Germline values: CDR1 DFQATT, CDR2 SNEGSKA (reference sequence). This CDR3 has 17 residues. CDR3 DNA: TGCAGTGCTAGTGGTCTTTGGGGGACAGGCCTCTCCTACGAGCAGTACTTC. This encodes CSASGLWGTGLSYEQYF.

This clone was counted at least ten times. The rearrangement links TRBV10-3 to TRBJ2-7, with 7 bases lining up with TRBD1. Germline V CDR1 and CDR2: ENHRY, SYGVKD. The CDR3 totals 13 residues. After removal of 11 bases from V and 3 bases from J, the junction contained 10 bases not matched to a gene. The CDR3 is CASTGQSRYEQYF. Here the CDR3 DNA reads TGTGCCTCCACGGGACAGTCCCGCTACGAGCAGTACTTC.

Details on this clone: The sample carries other DNA sequences with the same CDR3. This sequence joins TRBV11-2 and TRBJ1-1; D unresolved. The CDR3 has 13 amino acids. CDR1 is SGHAT, CDR2 FQNNGV, per germline. The V end was cut by 3 bases, the J end by 2 bases, with 7 bases between. CDR3 sequence (DNA): TGTGCCAGCAGCTTGTCCAGAAACACTGAAGCTTTCTTT. Protein: CASSLSRNTEAFF.

Judged by abundance, this clone is medium-sized. This chain connects TRBV20-1 to TRBJ2-5; D may be TRBD1 (7 bases). V was shortened by 3 bases and J by 4 bases, with 15 bases between the two germline ends. From germline, CDR1 is DFQATT and CDR2 SNEGSKA (reference sequence). CDR3 length: 14 residues. CDR3 bases: TGCAGTGCTAGCTACAGGGGACTGGGAGAGACCCAGTACTTC. This translates into CSASYRGLGETQYF.

This clone has only a few counts. The chain recombines TRBV6-4 with TRBJ2-7, with 8 bases fitting TRBD1. Trimming cost V 0 bases and J 7 bases; bases outside gene matches: 8. The CDR3 is 15 residues long. Germline loops: CDR1 MRHNA, CDR2 SNTAGT. In DNA, the CDR3 is TGTGCCAGCAGTGACTCTGGCAGGGGGCGTAGGGAGCAGTACTTC. This gives the protein CASSDSGRGRREQYF.

By proportion, this clone is medium-sized (0.01 to 0.1%). The rearrangement links TRBV7-3 to TRBJ2-6; D may correspond to TRBD1 or TRBD2 (6 bases each). The CDR3 runs 17 residues. From germline, CDR1 is SGHTA and CDR2 FQGTGA. Trimming took 1 base from V and 0 from J, leaving 10 bases between them. The CDR3 coding sequence is TGTGCCAGCAGCTTAATGGGGGGCAGCTCTGGGGCCAACGTCCTGACTTTC. It yields the protein CASSLMGGSSGANVLTF.

This clone was seen many times. The rearrangement uses TRBV7-2 and TRBJ2-3; no reliable D call. The CDR3 loop spans 13 amino acids. V lost 1 base and J lost 5, with 7 bases in between. CDR1 and CDR2 from the germline V gene are SGHTA and FQGNSA. The CDR3 reads CASSLGFGDTQYF. The CDR3 region has the DNA TGTGCCAGCAGCTTAGGTTTTGGAGATACGCAGTATTTT.

The table lists this clone with many counts. The chain employs TRBV29-1 and TRBJ2-1, with a possible D match to TRBD1 (6 bases). Germline V gene sequence: CDR1 SQVTM, CDR2 ANQGSEA. V was pared by 6 bases and J by 5 bases, with 14 bases between. The CDR3 is 13 residues long. The CDR3 reads CSVHRDNHNEQFF. The CDR3 bases are TGCAGCGTCCACCGGGACAATCACAATGAGCAGTTCTTC.

V gene TRBV5-5 combines with J gene TRBJ2-5; D perhaps matches TRBD1 (6 bases). V lost 1 base to trimming and J lost 5 bases, with 15 bases between them. The CDR3 runs 15 residues. The germline V gene encodes CDR1 SGHKS and CDR2 YYEKEE (reference sequence). CDR3 coding DNA: TGTGCCAGCAGCTTGTTGGGGGCGCCCCGGGAGACCCAGTACTTC. The encoded protein is CASSLLGAPRETQYF.

This chain connects TRBV11-3 to TRBJ2-3, with 8 nucleotides matching TRBD1. CDR3 length: 13 amino acids. The germline CDR1 and CDR2 sequences are SGHNT and YENEEA. J lost 3 bases, V lost 5 bases, and 1 base had no gene match. The CDR3 region is CASSDRGTDTQYF. The CDR3 DNA follows: TGTGCCAGCAGCGACAGGGGTACAGATACGCAGTATTTT. Full variable domain (remainder filled in from reference TRBV11-3 and TRBJ2-3): EAGVVQSPRYKIIEKKQPVAFWCNPISGHNTLYWYLQNLGQGPELLIRYENEEAVDDSQLPKDRFSAERLKGVDSTLKIQPAELGDSAVYLCASSDRGTDTQYFGPGTRLTVL.

The table lists this clone with many counts. An end of the junction does not agree with germline; a read error may underlie this. This chain's CDR3 is CASIPSGGGNQPQHF. The DNA of the CDR3 is TGTGCTAGCATACCGTCGGGTGGGGGCAATCAGCCCCAGCATTTT. This sequence joins TRBV6-1 and TRBJ1-5; D unresolved. Per germline, CDR1 MNHNS and CDR2 SASEGT. The CDR3 consists of 15 residues.

This clone appeared many times. This sequence joins TRBV24-1 and TRBJ2-3; D might be TRBD1 (6 bases). The CDR3 has 15 amino acids. With 9 bases removed from V and 2 bases from J, the gap between germline ends came to 17 bases. Germline CDR1 reads KGHDR; CDR2 reads SFDVKD. CDR3 nucleotide sequence: TGTGCCACCGAAGGAAAGACAGGAATCACAGATACGCAGTATTTT. It is translated as CATEGKTGITDTQYF.

The chain recombines TRBV5-1 with TRBJ2-7; 11 bases fit TRBD2. From germline, CDR1 is SGHRS and CDR2 YFSETQ. CDR3 length: 15 amino acids. Trimming took 4 bases from V and 7 from J; bases not matched to a gene: 10. This CDR3 reads CASSLTSGSAEEQYF. In nucleotides, the CDR3 is TGCGCCAGCAGCCTAACTAGCGGGAGTGCGGAGGAGCAGTACTTC.

This rearrangement joins TRBV3-1 to TRBJ1-5; D is possibly TRBD1 (5 bases). V was cut by 1 base and J by 9 bases, with 10 bases left in between. The CDR3 length is 13 residues. CDR1 is LGHDT and CDR2 is YNNKEL in the germline V gene (reference sequence). The CDR3 nucleotides are TGTGCCAGCAGCCAAGGAGACCAGGGGCCCCAGCATTTT. It is translated as CASSQGDQGPQHF. Full variable domain (rest looked up from reference TRBV3-1 and TRBJ1-5): DTAVSQTPKYLVTQMGNDKSIKCEQNLGHDTMYWYKQDSKKFLKIMFSYNNKELIINETVPNRFSPKSPDKAHLNLHINSLELGDSAVYFCASSQGDQGPQHFGDGTRLSIL.

The chain combines TRBV5-1 with TRBJ2-2; no clear D gene. There are 14 residues in the CDR3. V dropped 4 bases and J dropped 7 bases, with 14 bases sitting between them. The germline CDR1 and CDR2 sequences are SGHRS and YFSETQ. The CDR3 sequence is CASSLIQRSGELFF. For the CDR3, the DNA is TGCGCCAGCAGCCTAATACAGAGAAGCGGGGAGCTGTTTTTT.

This clone counts as medium-sized. V and J are TRBV4-1 and TRBJ1-2, with no clear D. This CDR3 has 15 amino acids. V was clipped by 0 bases and J by 4 bases, with 12 bases between them. Germline CDR1 and CDR2: MGHRA and YSYEKL. The CDR3 protein is CASSQDRAGSYGYTF. CDR3 nucleotide sequence: TGCGCCAGCAGCCAAGATCGGGCCGGATCCTATGGCTACACCTTC.

This clone showed up many times. J is TRBJ2-3 and V is TRBV15; D call uncertain. The germline V gene has CDR1 LNHNV and CDR2 YYDKDF (reference sequence). V shed 0 bases and J shed 2 bases, with 3 bases lying between them. This CDR3 is built from 13 residues. Written as DNA, the CDR3 is TGTGCCACCAGCAGAGAAACCACAGATACGCAGTATTTT. The encoded protein is CATSRETTDTQYF.

This clone was detected many times. The genes are TRBV2 and TRBJ2-7; D may be TRBD1 (5 bases). V lost 3 bases and J 7 bases, leaving 13 bases between the germline ends. The V gene's germline CDR1 is SNHLY and CDR2 FYNNEI. The CDR3 has 13 residues. CDR3 in DNA: TGTGCCAGCAGTGAGAACAGGCCTGGGGAGCAGTACTTC. Protein: CASSENRPGEQYF.

This clone was seen many times. This chain links TRBV6-2 or TRBV6-3 with TRBJ2-3; D is undetermined. This CDR3 region has 14 residues. V was clipped by 5 bases and J by 6 bases, with 15 bases between them. CDR1 is MNHEY, CDR2 SVGEGT, per germline. The CDR3 region has the DNA TGTGCCAGCAGTCCTCGGTTAGGCGGCGATACGCAGTATTTT. Residues: CASSPRLGGDTQYF.

This clone was seen repeatedly, ten times or more. The chain is built from TRBV10-3 and TRBJ1-2; TRBD1 is a possible D gene (5 bases). Germline loops: CDR1 ENHRY, CDR2 SYGVKD. Trimming took 3 bases from V and 7 from J, leaving 9 bases between them. This CDR3 has 12 amino acids. The CDR3 DNA sequence: TGTGCCATCAGTGATCCAGGGTTTGGCTACACCTTC. Translated: CAISDPGFGYTF.

This clone was recorded many times. The V call is TRBV10-3, the J call TRBJ2-7; TRBD1 aligns across 10 bases. This CDR3 contains 14 residues. CDR1 is ENHRY, CDR2 SYGVKD, per germline. J gave up 4 bases and V 7 bases, and 7 bases lay outside the gene matches. The CDR3 protein is CAIKKDRGLYEQYF. CDR3 DNA: TGTGCCATCAAAAAAGACAGGGGGCTGTACGAGCAGTACTTC.

The chain recombines TRBV6-2 or TRBV6-3 with TRBJ2-7; 8 positions agree with TRBD2. With 4 bases clipped from V and 1 base from J, the junction kept 0 bases outside the gene matches. The germline V gene has CDR1 MNHEY and CDR2 SVGEGT. The length of the CDR3 is 13 residues. The CDR3 here is CASSSSGSYEQYF. In DNA form, the CDR3 reads TGTGCCAGCAGTTCTAGCGGGTCCTACGAGCAGTACTTC.

The chain recombines TRBV7-2 with TRBJ2-2, with 9 bases aligning to TRBD2. The CDR3 has 15 residues. J lost 5 bases, V lost 1 base, and 2 bases had no gene match. Germline V CDR1 and CDR2: SGHTA, FQGNSA. In nucleotides, the CDR3 is TGTGCCAGCAGCTTAGGCGCGGGAGGGACCGGGGAGCTGTTTTTT. Residues: CASSLGAGGTGELFF.

By sample share, this clone is medium-sized. This chain links TRBV12-3 or TRBV12-4 with TRBJ1-5; D perhaps matches TRBD1 (5 bases). The germline V and J ends were trimmed by 3 bases and 4 bases, with 7 bases remaining between them. The CDR3 length is 13 residues. This CDR3 reads CASSFGANQPQHF. The DNA of the CDR3 is TGTGCCAGCAGTTTCGGGGCTAATCAGCCCCAGCATTTT.

In its sample, this clone was seen many times. The chain combines TRBV7-3 with TRBJ2-5; tentatively, D is TRBD2 (5 bases). This CDR3 has 15 residues. The V end was cut by 1 base, the J end by 6 bases, with 15 bases between. Germline V gives CDR1 SGHTA, CDR2 FQGTGA. CDR3 sequence reads: CASSLKRWWEQTQYF. In DNA, the CDR3 is TGTGCCAGCAGCTTAAAAAGGTGGTGGGAGCAGACCCAGTACTTC.

The chain uses TRBV5-1 and TRBJ2-1; D unresolved. Per the germline V gene, CDR1 is SGHRS and CDR2 is YFSETQ. CDR3 size: 16 residues. V lost 7 bases, J lost 0 bases, and 17 bases lay in between. The CDR3 here is CASGEAIMSSYNEQFF. Written as DNA, the CDR3 is TGCGCCAGCGGTGAAGCTATTATGAGCTCCTACAATGAGCAGTTCTTC.

This rearrangement joins TRBV28 to TRBJ1-4, with unresolved D. The CDR3 spans 16 residues. Germline V lookup: CDR1 MDHEN, CDR2 SYDVKM. Trimming removed 2 bases at V and 0 bases at J, with 10 bases between. This CDR3 is CASSLMKVATNEKLFF. CDR3 bases: TGTGCCAGCAGTTTAATGAAAGTTGCAACTAATGAAAAACTGTTTTTT.

At least ten counts were recorded for this clone. The rearrangement uses TRBV5-1 and TRBJ2-7, with 9 bases fitting TRBD2. Germline V CDR1 and CDR2: SGHRS, YFSETQ. Unmatched junction bases numbered 9, after V lost 3 bases and J lost 5 bases. The CDR3 sequence is 15 residues long. In nucleotides, the CDR3 is TGCGCCAGCAGCTGGCCGAAAGTAGCGGGAGACGAGCAGTACTTC. This gives the protein CASSWPKVAGDEQYF.

The sample holds many counts of this clone. The chain recombines TRBV6-1 with TRBJ2-1; the D gene is possibly TRBD1 (6 bases). The length of the CDR3 is 15 residues. The germline CDR1 and CDR2 sequences are MNHNS and SASEGT. Trimming stripped 2 bases from V and 3 bases from J, with 11 bases between. The CDR3 reads CASSEREGGYNEQFF. DNA of the CDR3: TGTGCCAGCAGTGAACGAGAAGGGGGCTACAATGAGCAGTTCTTC.